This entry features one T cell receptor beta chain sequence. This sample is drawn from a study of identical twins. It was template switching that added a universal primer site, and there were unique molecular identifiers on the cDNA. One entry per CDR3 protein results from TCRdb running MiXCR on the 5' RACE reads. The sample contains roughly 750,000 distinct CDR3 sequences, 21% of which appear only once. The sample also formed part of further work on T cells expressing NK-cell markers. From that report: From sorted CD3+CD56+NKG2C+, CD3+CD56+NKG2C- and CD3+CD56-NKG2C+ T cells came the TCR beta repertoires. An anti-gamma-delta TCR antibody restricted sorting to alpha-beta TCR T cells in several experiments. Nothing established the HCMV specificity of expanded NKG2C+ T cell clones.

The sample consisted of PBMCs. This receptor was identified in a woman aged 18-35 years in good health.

The CDR3 region is CASTPGFVYNEQFF. For the CDR3, the DNA is TGTGCCAGCACCCCGGGGTTTGTATACAATGAGCAGTTCTTC. The J gene is TRBJ2-1, the V gene TRBV9; TRBD2 might be the D (5 bases). Germline V gives CDR1 SGDLS, CDR2 YYNGEE. The CDR3 runs to 14 residues. Trimming left V 6 bases short and J 4 bases short, with 14 bases between.